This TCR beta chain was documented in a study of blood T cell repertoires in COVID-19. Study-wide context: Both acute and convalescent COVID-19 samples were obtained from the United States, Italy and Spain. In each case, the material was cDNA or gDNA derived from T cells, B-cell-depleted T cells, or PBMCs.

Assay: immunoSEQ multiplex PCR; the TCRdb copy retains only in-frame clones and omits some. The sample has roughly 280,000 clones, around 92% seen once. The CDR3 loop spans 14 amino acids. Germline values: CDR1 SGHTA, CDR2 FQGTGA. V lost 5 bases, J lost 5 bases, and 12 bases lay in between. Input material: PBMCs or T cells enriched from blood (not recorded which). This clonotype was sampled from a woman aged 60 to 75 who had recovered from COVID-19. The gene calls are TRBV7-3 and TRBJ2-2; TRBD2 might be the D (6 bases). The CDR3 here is CASSRDWETGELFF. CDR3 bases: TGTGCCAGCAGCCGGGACTGGGAGACCGGGGAGCTGTTTTTT.